The T cell receptor beta chain described here comes from a study of T cells after yellow fever vaccination. MiXCR, applied by TCRdb to the 5' RACE reads, yields one record per CDR3 protein. Seen here are some 600,000 distinct CDR3 sequences, about a sixth observed once, and the top ten hold about 18%. Germline CDR1 is LNHNV and CDR2 is YYDKDF (reference sequence). This CDR3 spans 16 amino acids. The germline V and J ends were trimmed by 0 bases and 4 bases, with 12 bases remaining between them. To note about this clonotype: The antigen remains unidentified.

Study-level findings and limits: Once the booster was given, most primary-vaccination clones reappeared, at just under 98% for CD4 and roughly 91% for CD8. It was a weaker secondary response, yet one that peaked faster, at day 5 versus 15.

Specimen: PBMCs, collected less than 6 days after the first yellow fever vaccination. The V call is TRBV15, the J call TRBJ2-2; the D gene is possibly TRBD1 (5 bases). The receptor was derived from a man between 18 and 35 years old who received the YFV17D yellow fever vaccine. CDR3 sequence: CATSRDQRQLTGELFF. The CDR3 DNA reads TGTGCCACCAGCAGAGATCAGAGACAGCTCACCGGGGAGCTGTTTTTT.